This T cell receptor beta chain was profiled in a study of T cells in Graves' hyperthyroidism and ophthalmopathy. Amplification targeted TCR beta CDR3 regions from RNA transcripts. HTBI primers drove first-round RT-PCR of the TCR CDR3. TCRdb re-analysed the multiplex PCR reads in MiXCR, keeping a single row per CDR3 protein. The data contain 500,000 to 600,000 distinct CDR3 sequences, around 42% of them singletons. Germline-derived CDR1 and CDR2 are LNHDA and SQIVND (reference sequence). Trimming removed 6 bases from V and 7 bases from J, with 13 bases in between. This CDR3 has 12 amino acids. This clonotype was picked up many times.

The receptor was derived from an adult woman with Graves' disease, either hyperthyroidism or ophthalmopathy (not recorded which). The sample consisted of peripheral blood or thyroid tissue (not recorded which). J is TRBJ2-7 and V is TRBV19; D is perhaps TRBD2 (6 bases). CDR3 amino acids: CASSGSLGEQYF. The CDR3 DNA reads TGTGCCAGTAGCGGGAGCCTTGGGGAGCAGTACTTC. Full variable domain (remainder filled in from reference TRBV19 and TRBJ2-7): DGGITQSPKYLFRKEGQNVTLSCEQNLNHDAMYWYRQDPGQGLRLIYYSQIVNDFQKGDIAEGYSVSREKKESFPLTVTSAQKNPTAFYLCASSGSLGEQYFGPGTRLTVT.